These 5 T cell receptor beta chains were all obtained from the same sample, sequenced in a study of human T cells and chemical hapten exposure. TCRdb called the RACE reads again in MiXCR, with one record for every CDR3 protein. The table shows fewer than 100,000 distinct CDR3 sequences, with approximately 12% occurring only once. Time point noted: patch test 1, 2 weeks after DPC sensitization. The treatment here: therapeutic diphenylcyclopropenone sensitization with weekly scalp DPC. This material consisted of whole blood, taken in connection with sensitization to the hapten diphenylcyclopropenone (DPC). The receptors here all came from a woman aged 55-69 years with alopecia areata. Some clones in this sample may be carry-over from other donors' samples.

The rearrangement links TRBV12-3 or TRBV12-4 to TRBJ2-2; D perhaps matches TRBD1 (6 bases). The CDR3 consists of 14 residues. V lost 4 bases and J lost 4, with 10 bases in between. DNA of the CDR3: TGTGCCAGCAGTTCCGGGACAACCACCGGGGAGCTGTTTTTT. This codes for CASSSGTTTGELFF.

In this sample, this clonotype turned up a few times. The V and J genes are TRBV18 and TRBJ2-1; D is unresolved. The CDR3 covers 14 residues. V was shortened by 3 bases and J by 5 bases, with 11 bases between the two germline ends. The V gene's germline CDR1 is KGHSH and CDR2 LQKENI. This chain's CDR3 is CASSPFSYHNEQFF. In DNA form, the CDR3 reads TGTGCCAGCTCACCCTTTAGCTATCACAATGAGCAGTTCTTC.

This clonotype was seen repeatedly, ten times or more. This rearrangement joins TRBV6-1 to TRBJ1-5; D is ambiguous. In germline, CDR1 is MNHNS, CDR2 SASEGT. With 2 bases removed from V and 0 bases from J, the gap between germline ends came to 5 bases. CDR3 length: 14 residues. The CDR3 nucleotides are TGTGCCAGCAGTGAATCCGGTAGCAATCAGCCCCAGCATTTT. As protein: CASSESGSNQPQHF.

This clonotype has at least ten counts. The CDR3 DNA reads TGTGCCAGCAGCTTAAATACGCTCTATGGCTACACCTTC. This codes for CASSLNTLYGYTF. V usage is TRBV11-2 and J usage is TRBJ1-2; D gene ambiguous. V was clipped by 2 bases and J by 4 bases, with 8 bases between them. The germline V gene has CDR1 SGHAT and CDR2 FQNNGV. The CDR3 is 13 amino acids.

V usage is TRBV9 and J usage is TRBJ2-1, with no clear D. The CDR3 loop spans 14 amino acids. The germline gives CDR1 SGDLS, CDR2 YYNGEE. V gave up 4 bases and J gave up 2 bases, with 10 bases separating them. The CDR3 region is CASSPLEPYNEQFF. The DNA for the CDR3 is TGTGCCAGCAGCCCCCTGGAGCCCTACAATGAGCAGTTCTTC. The complete variable domain, with remaining parts taken from reference TRBV9 and TRBJ2-1, reads DSGVTQTPKHLITATGQRVTLRCSPRSGDLSVYWYQQSLDQGLQFLIQYYNGEERAKGNILERFSAQQFPDLHSELNLSSLELGDSALYFCASSPLEPYNEQFFGPGTRLTVL.